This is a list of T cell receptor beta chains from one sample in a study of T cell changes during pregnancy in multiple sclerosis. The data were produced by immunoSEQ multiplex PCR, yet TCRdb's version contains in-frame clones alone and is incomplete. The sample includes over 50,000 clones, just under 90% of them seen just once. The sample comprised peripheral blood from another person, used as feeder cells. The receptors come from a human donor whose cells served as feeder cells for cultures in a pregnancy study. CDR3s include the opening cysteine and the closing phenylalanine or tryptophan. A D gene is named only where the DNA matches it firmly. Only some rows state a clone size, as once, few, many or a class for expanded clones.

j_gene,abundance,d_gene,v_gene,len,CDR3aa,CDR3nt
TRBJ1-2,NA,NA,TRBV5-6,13,CASSDDGDKSYTF,TGTGCCAGCAGCGACGACGGAGATAAGAGCTACACCTTC
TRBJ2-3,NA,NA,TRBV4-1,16,CASSHIAGPRADTQYF,TGCGCCAGCAGCCACATCGCGGGACCGAGGGCGGATACGCAGTATTTT
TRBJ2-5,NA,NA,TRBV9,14,CASSGGTAQETQYF,TGTGCCAGCAGCGGCGGGACAGCTCAAGAGACCCAGTACTTC
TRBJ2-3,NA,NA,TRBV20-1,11,CSADDRDTQYF,TGCAGTGCTGACGACCGAGATACGCAGTATTTT
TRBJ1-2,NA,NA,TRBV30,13,CAWSVGGNSGYTF,TGTGCCTGGAGTGTCGGAGGGAACTCTGGCTACACCTTC
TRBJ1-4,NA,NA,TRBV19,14,CASRSRDINEKLFF,TGTGCCAGTAGATCCAGGGACATTAATGAAAAACTGTTTTTT
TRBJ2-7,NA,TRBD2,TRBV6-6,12,CASSLSGKEQYF,TGTGCCAGCAGTCTCAGCGGGAAAGAGCAGTACTTC
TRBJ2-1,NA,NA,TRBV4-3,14,CASSQVDGYNEQFF,TGCGCCAGCAGCCAAGTGGACGGCTACAATGAGCAGTTCTTC
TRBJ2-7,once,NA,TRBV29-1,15,CSVEVGITGTGEQYF,TGCAGCGTTGAAGTAGGGATTACAGGGACCGGGGAGCAGTACTTC
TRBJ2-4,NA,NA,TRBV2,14,CASKPQGPGNIQYF,TGTGCCAGCAAGCCCCAGGGTCCTGGAAACATTCAGTACTTC
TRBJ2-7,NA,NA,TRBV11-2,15,CASSQGGGYSYEQYF,TGTGCCAGCAGCCAAGGAGGCGGTTACTCCTACGAGCAGTACTTC
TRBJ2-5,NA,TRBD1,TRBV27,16,CASSTSATGGLATQYF,TGTGCCAGCAGTACATCGGCCACAGGGGGCTTGGCGACCCAGTACTTC
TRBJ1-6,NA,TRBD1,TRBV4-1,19,CASSHPLRRQGAPNSPLHF,TGCGCCAGCAGCCACCCGCTTAGGAGACAGGGGGCTCCTAATTCACCCCTCCACTTT
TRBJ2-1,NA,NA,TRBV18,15,CASSPGQNSYNEQFF,TGTGCCAGCTCACCCGGACAGAATTCCTACAATGAGCAGTTCTTC
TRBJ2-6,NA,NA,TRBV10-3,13,CAIRISGANVLTF,TGTGCCATCAGGATCTCTGGGGCCAACGTCCTGACTTTC
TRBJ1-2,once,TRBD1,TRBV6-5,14,CASSPQGELYGYTF,TGTGCCAGCAGTCCACAGGGGGAGTTATATGGCTACACCTTC
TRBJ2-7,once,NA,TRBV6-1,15,CASSPGRGPSYEQYF,TGTGCCAGCAGTCCTGGGAGGGGGCCCTCCTACGAGCAGTACTTC
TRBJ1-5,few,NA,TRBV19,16,CAAQSGGPYSNQPQHF,TGTGCCGCCCAGTCTGGGGGTCCTTATAGCAATCAGCCCCAGCATTTT
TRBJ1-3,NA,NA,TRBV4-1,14,CASSIKLGGNTIYF,TGCGCCAGCAGCATCAAGCTGGGGGGAAACACCATATATTTT
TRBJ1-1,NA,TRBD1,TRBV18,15,CASSPQGVEGTEAFF,TGTGCCAGCTCGCCCCAGGGGGTTGAGGGCACTGAAGCTTTCTTT
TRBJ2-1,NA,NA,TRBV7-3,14,CASSTRDGTNEQFF,TGTGCCAGCAGCACCCGGGACGGCACCAATGAGCAGTTCTTC
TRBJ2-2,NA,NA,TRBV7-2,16,CASSFGWTAFTGELFF,TGTGCCAGCAGCTTTGGGTGGACAGCCTTCACCGGGGAGCTGTTTTTT
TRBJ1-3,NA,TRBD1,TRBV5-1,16,CASSTRGQGAGNTIYF,TGCGCCAGCAGCACTCGAGGACAGGGTGCAGGAAACACCATATATTTT
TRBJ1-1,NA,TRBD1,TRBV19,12,CASRGDSPQAFF,TGTGCCAGTAGAGGGGACAGCCCCCAAGCTTTCTTT
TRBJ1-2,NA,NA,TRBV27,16,CASSLYGEGRGYGYTF,TGTGCCAGCAGTTTATATGGCGAGGGAAGAGGCTATGGCTACACCTTC
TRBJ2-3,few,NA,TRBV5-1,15,CASSPAGTPGDTQYF,TGCGCCAGCAGCCCAGCCGGGACCCCCGGGGATACGCAGTATTTT
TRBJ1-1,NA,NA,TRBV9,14,CASSVRSAEGLAFF,TGTGCCAGCAGCGTGAGGAGCGCAGAGGGGCTCGCTTTCTTT
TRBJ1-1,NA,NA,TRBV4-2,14,CASISTPTGSGAFF,TGTGCCAGCATCTCCACCCCAACAGGGAGTGGGGCTTTCTTT
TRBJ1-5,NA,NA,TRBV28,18,CASSLLRFVRGIYQPQHF,TGTGCCAGCAGTTTACTCAGGTTTGTCAGGGGCATATATCAGCCCCAGCATTTT
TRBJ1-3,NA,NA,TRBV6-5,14,CASRQGPSGNTIYF,TGTGCCAGCAGACAGGGTCCCTCTGGAAACACCATATATTTT
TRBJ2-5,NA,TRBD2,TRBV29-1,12,CSVVLAEALWYF,TGCAGCGTTGTACTAGCGGAGGCCCTTTGGTACTTC
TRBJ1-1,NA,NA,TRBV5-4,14,CASSSLGVEDEAFF,TGTGCCAGCAGCTCGCTAGGGGTAGAAGACGAAGCTTTCTTT
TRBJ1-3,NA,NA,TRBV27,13,CASSESSGNTIYF,TGTGCCAGCAGTGAATCCTCTGGAAACACCATATATTTT
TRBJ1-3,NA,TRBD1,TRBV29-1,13,CSVGGQGGNTIYF,TGCAGCGTTGGAGGACAGGGAGGAAACACCATATATTTT
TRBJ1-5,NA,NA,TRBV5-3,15,CARNDWTVHNQPQHF,TGTGCCAGAAACGACTGGACAGTGCACAATCAGCCCCAGCATTTT
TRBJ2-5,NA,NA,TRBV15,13,CATSRALGETQYF,TGTGCCACCAGCAGAGCCTTAGGGGAGACCCAGTACTTC
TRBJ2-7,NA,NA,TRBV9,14,CASSALGSSYEQYF,TGTGCCAGCAGTGCCCTGGGGAGCTCCTACGAGCAGTACTTC
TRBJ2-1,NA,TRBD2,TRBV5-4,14,CASSRTSGNNEQFF,TGTGCCAGCAGCCGGACTAGCGGAAACAATGAGCAGTTCTTC
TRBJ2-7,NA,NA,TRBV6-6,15,CASSYSALGSYEQYF,TGTGCCAGCAGTTACTCAGCTTTAGGGTCCTACGAGCAGTACTTC
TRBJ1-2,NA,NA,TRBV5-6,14,CASSLESSQRGYTF,TGTGCCAGCAGCTTGGAGTCTTCCCAACGTGGCTACACCTTC
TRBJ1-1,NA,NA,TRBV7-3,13,CASSPRGGTEAFF,TGTGCCAGCAGCCCCCGTGGGGGTACTGAAGCTTTCTTT
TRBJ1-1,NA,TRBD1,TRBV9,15,CASSVDGTANTEAFF,TGTGCCAGCAGCGTAGACGGGACAGCGAACACTGAAGCTTTCTTT
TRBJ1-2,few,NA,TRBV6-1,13,CASSVRVSYGYTF,TGTGCCAGCAGTGTCAGGGTGTCCTATGGCTACACCTTC
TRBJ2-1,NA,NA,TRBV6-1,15,CASSGNRASYNEQFF,TGTGCCAGCAGCGGGAACAGGGCCTCCTACAATGAGCAGTTCTTC
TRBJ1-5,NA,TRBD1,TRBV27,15,CASSHGQGAPQPQHF,TGTGCCAGCAGCCACGGACAGGGAGCCCCCCAGCCCCAGCATTTT
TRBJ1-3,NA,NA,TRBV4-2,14,CASSQAVRGNTIYF,TGTGCCAGCAGCCAGGCGGTGAGGGGAAACACCATATATTTT
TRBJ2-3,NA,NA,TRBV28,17,CASSLWAALSGTDTQYF,TGTGCCAGCAGTTTATGGGCAGCCTTGAGTGGGACAGATACGCAGTATTTT
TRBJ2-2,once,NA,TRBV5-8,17,CASSLDTGTLNTGELFF,TGTGCCAGCAGCTTGGACACCGGGACCCTGAACACCGGGGAGCTGTTTTTT
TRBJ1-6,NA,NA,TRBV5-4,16,CASSPGGPVPNSPLHF,TGTGCCAGCAGCCCAGGAGGGCCAGTTCCTAATTCACCCCTCCACTTT
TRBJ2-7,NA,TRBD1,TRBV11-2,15,CASSPPGTGQYEQYF,TGTGCCAGCAGCCCCCCCGGGACAGGGCAATACGAGCAGTACTTC
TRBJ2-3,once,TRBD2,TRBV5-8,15,CASSSGLAGTDTQYF,TGTGCCAGCAGTTCCGGACTAGCGGGCACAGATACGCAGTATTTT
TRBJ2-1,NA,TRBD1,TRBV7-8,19,CASSPTPGTGSRSYNEQFF,TGTGCCAGCAGCCCAACTCCCGGGACAGGGAGCCGCTCCTACAATGAGCAGTTCTTC